The 9 T cell receptor beta chains reported below all come from one sample, sequenced in a study of post-analysis software for immune sequencing data. Their specific antigens are unknown. Researchers reported that TCR beta cDNA libraries carried unique molecular identifiers. TCRdb recomputed calls from the PCR reads with MiXCR, one row per CDR3 protein. The table lists 820,000 or so distinct CDR3 sequences, approximately 53% of them singletons. Regarding the study as a whole: In patients, TRBV5-6, TRBV5-1 and TRBV20-1 belonged to five TRBV segments found more frequently than in controls.

The sequencing sample was made of blood. These receptors were taken from a girl aged 10 to 17 with multiple sclerosis.

V and J are TRBV6-1 and TRBJ1-5, with no clear D. CDR1 and CDR2 (germline): MNHNS, SASEGT. The V gene lost 11 bases and the J gene lost 0 bases, with 20 bases spanning the gap. This CDR3 region has 16 residues. The CDR3 reads CAAEDKIVYSNQPQHF. CDR3 nucleotides: TGTGCCGCAGAAGACAAGATAGTCTATAGCAATCAGCCCCAGCATTTT.

This clonotype was picked up a small number of times. The chain uses TRBV10-3 and TRBJ2-6; 7 bases map to TRBD2. Trimming cost V 1 base and J 0 bases; bases outside gene matches: 9. The CDR3 is 19 amino acids. CDR1 ENHRY and CDR2 SYGVKD come from the germline V gene. CDR3 sequence reads: CAISELGSGIHSGANVLTF. CDR3 in DNA: TGTGCCATCAGTGAGTTGGGGAGCGGGATCCACTCTGGGGCCAACGTCCTGACTTTC.

The CDR3 is CASRGQFSQYF. DNA for the CDR3: TGTGCCTCCCGAGGACAGTTTTCGCAGTATTTT. The chain couples TRBV30 to TRBJ2-3, with D possibly TRBD1 on 6 matching bases. This CDR3 has 11 residues. Trimming shortened V by 7 bases and J by 10 bases, and 15 bases separated the two germline ends. Germline CDR1 GTSNPN, CDR2 SVGIG (reference sequence).

The chain recombines TRBV25-1 with TRBJ2-3, with D possibly TRBD2 on 5 matching bases. Germline V gene sequence: CDR1 MGHDK, CDR2 SYGVNS. This CDR3 has 14 amino acids. V lost 2 bases, J lost 4 bases, and 10 bases lay in between. The CDR3 coding sequence is TGTGCCAGCAGTGAAACTGGAGCGGCAGATACGCAGTATTTT. The encoded protein is CASSETGAADTQYF.

The V and J genes are TRBV4-2 and TRBJ2-3; TRBD1 matches 10 bases. CDR3 length: 17 residues. Germline V lookup: CDR1 LGHNA, CDR2 YNFKEQ. V dropped 0 bases and J dropped 0; count of bases not matched to a gene: 3. The CDR3 sequence is CASSQERQGASTDTQYF. The DNA of the CDR3 is TGTGCCAGCAGCCAAGAGCGACAGGGGGCTAGCACAGATACGCAGTATTTT.

This clonotype was observed a few times. This sequence joins TRBV10-3 and TRBJ2-7, with 9 bases that match TRBD1. V was pared by 11 bases and J by 5 bases, with 10 bases of the junction left unmatched. CDR1 and CDR2 from the germline V gene are ENHRY and SYGVKD. This CDR3 spans 13 amino acids. The CDR3 DNA sequence: TGTGCCGCTTGGACAGGGGAAGTCCACGAGCAGTACTTC. It yields the protein CAAWTGEVHEQYF.

Only a few counts were recorded for this clonotype. The CDR3, as DNA: TGCGCCAGCAGCTTGGTACGGGGTTCGGATGAGCAGTTCTTC. It encodes CASSLVRGSDEQFF. The rearrangement joins TRBV5-1 to TRBJ2-1; D possibly corresponds to TRBD2 (5 bases). The CDR3 loop spans 14 amino acids. Germline V CDR1 and CDR2: SGHRS, YFSETQ. With 0 bases removed from V and 8 bases from J, the gap between germline ends came to 12 bases.

The chain employs TRBV12-3 or TRBV12-4 and TRBJ2-7; 10 nucleotides match TRBD1. V shed 8 bases, J shed 6 bases, and the junction held 7 bases outside the gene matches. The CDR3 has 13 amino acids. The CDR3 bases are TGTGCCAGCTCTATGACAGGGGGCAGCGAGCAGTACTTC. As protein: CASSMTGGSEQYF.

The chain combines TRBV4-1 with TRBJ2-1, with 8 bases lining up with TRBD2. Germline CDR1 is MGHRA and CDR2 is YSYEKL. The CDR3 has 16 residues. Unmatched junction bases numbered 9, after V lost 3 bases and J lost 5 bases. CDR3 coding DNA: TGCGCCAGCAGCCAGGGGCCGGGGGGGCCCGACAATGAGCAGTTCTTC. This encodes CASSQGPGGPDNEQFF.